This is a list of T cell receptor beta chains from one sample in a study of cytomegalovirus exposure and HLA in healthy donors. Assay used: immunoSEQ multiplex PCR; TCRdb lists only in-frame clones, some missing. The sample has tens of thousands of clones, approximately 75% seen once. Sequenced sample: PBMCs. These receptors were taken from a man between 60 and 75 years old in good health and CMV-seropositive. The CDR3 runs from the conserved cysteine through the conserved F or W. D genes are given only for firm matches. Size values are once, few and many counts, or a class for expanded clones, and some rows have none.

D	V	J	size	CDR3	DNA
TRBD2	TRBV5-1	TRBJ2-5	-	CASSPFLAGGKETQYF	TGCGCCAGCAGCCCTTTTCTAGCGGGAGGAAAAGAGACCCAGTACTTC
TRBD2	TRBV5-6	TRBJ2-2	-	CASSLLGGRAAGELFF	TGTGCCAGCAGCTTGCTCGGCGGGAGGGCGGCCGGGGAGCTGTTTTTT
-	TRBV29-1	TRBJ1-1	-	CSVETQGHTEAFF	TGCAGCGTTGAAACACAGGGACACACTGAAGCTTTCTTT
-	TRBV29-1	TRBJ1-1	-	CTSLVNTEAFF	TGCACTAGCTTGGTGAACACTGAAGCTTTCTTT
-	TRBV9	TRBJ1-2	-	CASSVGGKKGYTF	TGTGCCAGCAGCGTAGGAGGAAAGAAGGGCTACACCTTC
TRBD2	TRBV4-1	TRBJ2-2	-	CASSQDGSGGGTGELFF	TGCGCCAGCAGCCAAGATGGAAGCGGGGGCGGCACCGGGGAGCTGTTTTTT
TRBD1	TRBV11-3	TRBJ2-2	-	CASSGQHRYRGTGELFF	TGTGCCAGCAGCGGACAACATCGATACAGGGGCACCGGGGAGCTGTTTTTT
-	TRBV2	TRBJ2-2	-	CASLKNTNTGELFF	TGCGCCAGCCTAAAGAATACGAACACCGGGGAGCTGTTTTTT
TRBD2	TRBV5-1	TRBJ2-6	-	CASSLVGRAATGANVLTF	TGCGCCAGCAGCTTGGTCGGGAGGGCCGCTACTGGGGCCAACGTCCTGACTTTC
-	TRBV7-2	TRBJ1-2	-	CASSFYSTANYGYTF	TGTGCCAGCAGCTTTTACAGCACGGCTAACTATGGCTACACCTTC
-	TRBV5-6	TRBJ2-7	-	CASSFRVSYEQYF	TGTGCCAGCAGCTTTCGGGTCTCCTACGAGCAGTACTTC
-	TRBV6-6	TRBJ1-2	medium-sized	CASSYGLVADGYTF	TGTGCCAGCAGTTACGGACTCGTAGCGGACGGCTACACCTTC
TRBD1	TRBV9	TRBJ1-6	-	CASSLGTGGSPLHF	TGTGCCAGCAGCCTAGGCACAGGGGGATCACCCCTCCACTTT
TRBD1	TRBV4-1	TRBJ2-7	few	CASSLTGGETYEQYF	TGCGCCAGCAGTCTTACAGGGGGCGAAACCTACGAGCAGTACTTC
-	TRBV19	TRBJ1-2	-	CASSPDSYGGYTF	TGTGCCAGTAGTCCGGACAGTTACGGGGGCTACACCTTC
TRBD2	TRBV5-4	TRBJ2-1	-	CASSIEAGGDNEQFF	TGTGCCAGCAGCATAGAGGCGGGGGGGGACAATGAGCAGTTCTTC
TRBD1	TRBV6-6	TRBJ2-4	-	CASSYGRQGEGNIQYF	TGTGCCAGCAGTTACGGGCGACAGGGAGAGGGAAACATTCAGTACTTC
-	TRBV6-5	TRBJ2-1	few	CASSRQGTSREQFF	TGTGCCAGCAGCCGACAGGGGACTAGCCGGGAGCAGTTCTTC
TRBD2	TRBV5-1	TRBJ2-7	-	CASSSAGTSEDEQYF	TGCGCCAGCAGCTCAGCCGGGACTAGCGAGGACGAGCAGTACTTC
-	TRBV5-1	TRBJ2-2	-	CASSFGQWGTGELFF	TGCGCCAGCAGCTTCGGACAGTGGGGGACCGGGGAGCTGTTTTTT
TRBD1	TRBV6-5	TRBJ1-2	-	CASSYAGQNYGYTF	TGTGCCAGCAGTTACGCGGGACAGAACTATGGCTACACCTTC
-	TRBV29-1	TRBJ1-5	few	CSVEVNGIGQPQHF	TGCAGCGTTGAAGTCAACGGGATAGGACAGCCCCAGCATTTT
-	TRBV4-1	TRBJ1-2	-	CASSQEGGTYGYTF	TGCGCCAGCAGCCAAGAGGGAGGGACCTATGGCTACACCTTC
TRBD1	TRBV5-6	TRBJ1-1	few	CASSWGQGVTEAFF	TGTGCCAGCAGCTGGGGACAGGGGGTCACTGAAGCTTTCTTT
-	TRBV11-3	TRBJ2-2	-	CASSLAVAGELFF	TGTGCCAGCAGCTTAGCCGTCGCCGGGGAGCTGTTTTTT
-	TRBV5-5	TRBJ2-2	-	CASSFGGTNTGELFF	TGTGCCAGCAGCTTTGGCGGAACGAACACCGGGGAGCTGTTTTTT
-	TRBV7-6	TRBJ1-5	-	CASSPGLSNQPQHF	TGTGCCAGCAGCCCGGGACTGAGCAATCAGCCCCAGCATTTT
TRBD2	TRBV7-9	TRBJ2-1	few	CSSSLALGGRGNEQFF	TGTTCCAGCAGCTTAGCGCTGGGCGGGAGGGGTAATGAGCAGTTCTTC
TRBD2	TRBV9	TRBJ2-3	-	CASSPVLLAGGGTDTQYF	TGTGCCAGCAGCCCAGTCCTCCTAGCGGGAGGTGGGACAGATACGCAGTATTTT
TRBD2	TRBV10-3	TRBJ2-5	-	CAISVLAGAKETQYF	TGTGCCATCAGTGTCTTAGCGGGAGCAAAAGAGACCCAGTACTTC
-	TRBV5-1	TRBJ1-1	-	CASSRRWGENTEAFF	TGCGCCAGCAGCCGTCGTTGGGGGGAAAACACTGAAGCTTTCTTT
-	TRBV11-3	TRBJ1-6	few	CASSLRLDSPLHF	TGTGCCAGCAGCTTGCGCTTGGATTCACCCCTCCACTTT
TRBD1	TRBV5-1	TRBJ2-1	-	CASSLGQGPYNEQFF	TGCGCCAGCAGCTTGGGACAGGGTCCCTACAATGAGCAGTTCTTC
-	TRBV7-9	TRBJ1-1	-	CASSFRVNTEAFF	TGTGCCAGCAGCTTCCGGGTTAACACTGAAGCTTTCTTT
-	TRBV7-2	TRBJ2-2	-	CASSRVGGTGELFF	TGTGCCAGCAGCAGGGTGGGAGGCACCGGGGAGCTGTTTTTT
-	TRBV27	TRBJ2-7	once	CASSFDSSNEQYF	TGTGCCAGCAGTTTCGACAGCTCCAACGAGCAGTACTTC
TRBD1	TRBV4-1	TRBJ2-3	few	CASSQVWQGTGGTDTQYF	TGCGCCAGCAGCCAAGTCTGGCAAGGGACAGGGGGAACAGATACGCAGTATTTT
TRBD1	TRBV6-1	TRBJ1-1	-	CASSGEDRGPPSAFF	TGTGCCAGCAGTGGGGAGGACAGGGGCCCCCCTTCAGCTTTCTTT
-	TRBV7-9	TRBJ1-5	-	CASSSGQANQPQHF	TGTGCCAGCAGCTCGGGACAAGCAAATCAGCCCCAGCATTTT
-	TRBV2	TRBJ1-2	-	CASRYHTQGYGYTF	TGTGCCAGCAGGTATCACACCCAGGGGTATGGCTACACCTTC
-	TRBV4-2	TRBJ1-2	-	CASSQALAPDGYTF	TGTGCCAGCAGCCAAGCTTTAGCCCCAGATGGCTACACCTTC